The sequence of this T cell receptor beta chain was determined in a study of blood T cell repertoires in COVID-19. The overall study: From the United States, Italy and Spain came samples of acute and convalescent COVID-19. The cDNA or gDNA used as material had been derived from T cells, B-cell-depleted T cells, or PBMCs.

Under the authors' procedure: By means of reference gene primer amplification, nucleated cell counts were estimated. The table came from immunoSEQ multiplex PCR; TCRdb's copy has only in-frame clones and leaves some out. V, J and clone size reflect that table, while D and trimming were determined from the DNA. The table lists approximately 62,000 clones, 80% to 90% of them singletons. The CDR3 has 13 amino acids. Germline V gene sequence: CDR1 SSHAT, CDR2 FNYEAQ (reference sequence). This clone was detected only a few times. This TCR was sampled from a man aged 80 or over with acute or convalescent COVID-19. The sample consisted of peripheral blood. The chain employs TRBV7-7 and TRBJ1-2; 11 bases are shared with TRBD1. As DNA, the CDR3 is TGTGCTACCGGACAGGGGGCGGGCTATGGCTACACCTTC. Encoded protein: CATGQGAGYGYTF.